This paragraph covers one T cell receptor beta chain sequence. The sample comes from a study of blood T cell repertoires in COVID-19. Patients at the Seattle site were enrolled during active infection and followed longitudinally. Measured with immunoSEQ multiplex PCR; TCRdb has only the in-frame clones, and not every one. The data show a few hundred thousand clones, with 80% to 85% seen just once and 15% to 18% held by the top ten. There are 15 residues in the CDR3. V was pared by 3 bases and J by 7 bases, with 6 bases of the junction left unmatched. Germline V gives CDR1 SGHAT, CDR2 FQNNGV. This TCR derives from a person between 65 and 79 years old with COVID-19, enrolled during active disease. The chain combines TRBV11-2 with TRBJ1-4, with 9 nucleotides matching TRBD1. Sequenced input: peripheral blood. The DNA for the CDR3 is TGTGCCAGCAGCTTTCAAAAGACAGGGGGTGAAAAACTGTTTTTT. Encoded protein: CASSFQKTGGEKLFF.